The next 29 T cell receptor beta chains were all read from a single sample in a study of OX40 agonist ivuxolimab in advanced cancers. The data were produced by immunoSEQ multiplex PCR, yet TCRdb's version contains in-frame clones alone and is incomplete. This table holds roughly 70,000 clones, 65% to 85% found once. Specimen: CD4+ or CD8+ T cells sorted from blood, collected in a trial of the OX40 agonist ivuxolimab. The receptors derive from an adult with an advanced solid tumor such as melanoma, head and neck, liver or kidney cancer.

This chain joins TRBV7-8 and TRBJ1-6, with no clear D. This CDR3 is 18 amino acids long. CDR1 SGHVS and CDR2 FQNEAQ come from the germline V gene. V shed 5 bases and J shed 0 bases, with 17 bases lying between them. The CDR3 protein is CASSLSRRESSYNSPLHF. DNA of the CDR3: TGTGCCAGCAGCCTATCCAGACGGGAGAGCTCCTATAATTCACCCCTCCACTTT.

The chain recombines TRBV6-5 with TRBJ2-1; D ambiguous. Germline CDR1 is MNHEY and CDR2 is SVGAGI. The CDR3 has 13 residues. Trimming pared 4 bases from V and 6 bases from J, leaving 10 bases between. The CDR3 coding sequence is TGTGCCAGCAGTTCCCTAGGGCCCAATGAGCAGTTCTTC. Its translation: CASSSLGPNEQFF.

This clone was detected once. The chain is built from TRBV19 and TRBJ2-2; D is possibly TRBD2 (6 bases). The germline CDR1 and CDR2 sequences are LNHDA and SQIVND (reference sequence). Trimming cost V 5 bases and J 1 base, with 14 bases left between them. This CDR3 has 16 residues. The CDR3 nucleotides are TGTGCCAGTAGTGGGGTGCGGGGAGGGAACACCGGGGAGCTGTTTTTT. Translating gives CASSGVRGGNTGELFF. Drawing the rest from reference TRBV19 and TRBJ2-2, the complete variable domain is DGGITQSPKYLFRKEGQNVTLSCEQNLNHDAMYWYRQDPGQGLRLIYYSQIVNDFQKGDIAEGYSVSREKKESFPLTVTSAQKNPTAFYLCASSGVRGGNTGELFFGEGSRLTVL.

The gene calls are TRBV18 and TRBJ2-1; 8 positions agree with TRBD1. Germline CDR1 is KGHSH and CDR2 is LQKENI. There are 15 residues in the CDR3. After removal of 2 bases from V and 3 bases from J, the junction contained 3 bases not matched to a gene. The CDR3 sequence: CASSPRTGNYNEQFF. Here the CDR3 DNA reads TGTGCCAGCTCACCAAGGACAGGGAACTACAATGAGCAGTTCTTC.

The CDR3 spells CASSLSGRTPDGYTF. The CDR3 DNA is TGTGCCAGCAGCCTTAGCGGACGGACGCCAGATGGCTACACCTTC. This chain links TRBV7-6 with TRBJ1-2; D call uncertain. V was clipped by 5 bases and J by 6 bases, with 19 bases between them. The germline CDR1 and CDR2 sequences are SGHVS and FNYEAQ. CDR3 length: 15 amino acids.

Remarks on this clone: The identical CDR3 is also encoded by other nucleotide sequences in the sample. V usage is TRBV6-1 and J usage is TRBJ2-5; 9 bases are a match to TRBD1. With 6 bases clipped from V and 5 bases from J, the junction kept 4 bases outside the gene matches. Germline V CDR1 and CDR2: MNHNS, SASEGT. The CDR3 is made up of 13 amino acids. The chain's CDR3 is CASSRDRDETQYF. DNA of the CDR3: TGTGCCAGCAGCCGGGACAGGGATGAGACCCAGTACTTC.

This chain links TRBV11-3 with TRBJ1-6; no clear D gene. Germline V CDR1 and CDR2: SGHNT, YENEEA. Trimming removed 5 bases from V and 5 bases from J, with 10 bases in between. CDR3 size: 14 residues. The chain's CDR3 is CASSKQSNNSPLHF. CDR3 sequence (DNA): TGTGCCAGCAGCAAGCAAAGTAATAATTCACCCCTCCACTTT.

The chain links TRBV11-1 to TRBJ1-1, with D unclear. The germline V gene has CDR1 SGHAT and CDR2 FQDESV (reference sequence). CDR3 size: 13 residues. The V end lost 4 bases, the J end lost 2 bases, and 8 bases lay between the germline ends. CDR3 protein: CASSSLFNTEAFF. As DNA, the CDR3 is TGTGCCAGCAGCTCCCTATTTAACACTGAAGCTTTCTTT.

This rearrangement joins TRBV5-1 to TRBJ2-7; TRBD2 agrees at 8 bases. This CDR3 spans 18 amino acids. CDR1 is SGHRS and CDR2 is YFSETQ in the germline V gene. With V trimmed by 0 bases and J by 3 bases, 14 bases remained unmatched. CDR3 loop: CASSLAVGSGGARYEQYF. The CDR3 region has the DNA TGCGCCAGCAGCTTGGCCGTGGGAAGCGGGGGTGCTCGCTACGAGCAGTACTTC. The whole variable domain, remainder taken from reference TRBV5-1 and TRBJ2-7, is KAGVTQTPRYLIKTRGQQVTLSCSPISGHRSVSWYQQTPGQGLQFLFEYFSETQRNKGNFPGRFSGRQFSNSRSEMNVSTLELGDSALYLCASSLAVGSGGARYEQYFGPGTRLTVT.

About this clone: Other DNA sequences in the same sample also yield this CDR3. This rearrangement joins TRBV2 to TRBJ1-1, with D perhaps matching TRBD1 (5 bases). This CDR3 is built from 15 residues. Trimming removed 6 bases from V and 1 base from J, with 15 bases in between. Germline loops: CDR1 SNHLY, CDR2 FYNNEI. The CDR3 spells CASSAEGIGNTEAFF. CDR3 bases: TGTGCCAGCAGCGCGGAGGGGATAGGGAACACTGAAGCTTTCTTT.

In the case of this clone: Its ends do not fully match the called genes, so a read error is possible. V and J are TRBV5-1 and TRBJ2-7; TRBD2 is a possible D gene (5 bases). The CDR3 sequence is 12 residues long. Germline-derived CDR1 and CDR2 are SGHRS and YFSETQ. CDR3 residues: CASSLGTDSLLF. In DNA, the CDR3 is TGCGCCAGCAGCTTGGGGACGGACTCCCTCCTCTTC.

The genes are TRBV6-1 and TRBJ2-7, with D possibly being TRBD1 (6 bases). Germline V gene lookup returns CDR1 MNHNS and CDR2 SASEGT. The CDR3 covers 15 residues. V was cut by 0 bases and J by 0 bases, with 9 bases left in between. CDR3 in amino acids: CASSEATGLSYEQYF. The CDR3, as DNA: TGTGCCAGCAGTGAAGCCACAGGGCTCTCCTACGAGCAGTACTTC.

This clone is medium-sized within its sample. V gene TRBV27 combines with J gene TRBJ1-1; D not resolved. Trimming left V 4 bases short and J 3 bases short, with 9 bases between. The CDR3 has 13 amino acids. Germline CDR1 is MNHEY and CDR2 is SMNVEV (reference sequence). For the CDR3, the DNA is TGTGCCAGCAGTTGGGATTGGTACACTGAAGCTTTCTTT. Its translation: CASSWDWYTEAFF.

The rearrangement links TRBV9 to TRBJ1-5, with 7 bases lining up with TRBD1. V lost 2 bases, J lost 0 bases, and 2 bases stayed unmatched. Germline V gene sequence: CDR1 SGDLS, CDR2 YYNGEE. This CDR3 has 15 residues. As DNA, the CDR3 is TGTGCCAGCAGCGTCAGGGGGGATAGCAATCAGCCCCAGCATTTT. Protein: CASSVRGDSNQPQHF.

The rearrangement joins TRBV5-8 to TRBJ2-5; TRBD1 matches 10 bases. This CDR3 is 16 amino acids long. J lost 2 bases, V lost 3 bases, and 7 bases had no gene match. Germline CDR1 reads SGHTS; CDR2 reads YDEGEE. Here the CDR3 reads CASSSPGQGSQETQYF. The CDR3 coding sequence is TGTGCCAGCAGCTCTCCGGGACAGGGGTCGCAAGAGACCCAGTACTTC. Using reference TRBV5-8 and TRBJ2-5 for the parts outside the CDR3, the full variable domain is EAGVTQSPTHLIKTRGQQATLRCSPISGHTSVYWYQQALGLGLQFLLWYDEGEERNRGNFPPRFSGRQFPNYSSELNVNALELEDSALYLCASSSPGQGSQETQYFGPGTRLLVL.

The J gene is TRBJ2-7, the V gene TRBV28, with 9 positions matching TRBD1. V lost 6 bases and J lost 2; bases outside the gene matches: 2. The CDR3 covers 13 residues. CDR1 is MDHEN and CDR2 is SYDVKM in the germline V gene. The CDR3 is CASRGQGPYEQYF. The CDR3 DNA sequence: TGTGCCAGCAGGGGACAGGGACCCTACGAGCAGTACTTC. The full variable domain, rest sourced from reference TRBV28 and TRBJ2-7, is DVKVTQSSRYLVKRTGEKVFLECVQDMDHENMFWYRQDPGLGLRLIYFSYDVKMKEKGDIPEGYSVSREKKERFSLILESASTNQTSMYLCASRGQGPYEQYFGPGTRLTVT.

This clone was observed at least ten times. J is TRBJ1-1 and V is TRBV11-2, with D possibly being TRBD1 (6 bases). Per the germline V gene, CDR1 is SGHAT and CDR2 is FQNNGV. The CDR3 runs 12 residues. V dropped 2 bases and J dropped 5 bases, with 6 bases sitting between them. CDR3 coding DNA: TGTGCCAGCAGCTTACAGGGGACTGAAGCTTTCTTT. Amino acids: CASSLQGTEAFF. The full variable domain, its missing parts supplied by reference TRBV11-2 and TRBJ1-1, is EAGVAQSPRYKIIEKRQSVAFWCNPISGHATLYWYQQILGQGPKLLIQFQNNGVVDDSQLPKDRFSAERLKGVDSTLKIQPAKLEDSAVYLCASSLQGTEAFFGQGTRLTVV.

The genes are TRBV5-1 and TRBJ2-5; tentative D call: TRBD2 (5 bases). The CDR3 runs to 15 residues. V was cut by 0 bases and J by 2 bases, with 11 bases left in between. Per the germline V gene, CDR1 is SGHRS and CDR2 is YFSETQ. The CDR3 nucleotides are TGCGCCAGCAGCTTGGCAGCGGCGAGTCAAGAGACCCAGTACTTC. Amino acids: CASSLAAASQETQYF.

The chain employs TRBV5-1 and TRBJ2-2; 7 nucleotides match TRBD1. The V gene's germline CDR1 is SGHRS and CDR2 YFSETQ. Trimming cost V 2 bases and J 4 bases; bases outside gene matches: 11. The CDR3 contains 17 residues. The CDR3 nucleotides are TGCGCCAGCAGCTTTGGCCGGGACAGAAGCCCCACCGGGGAGCTGTTTTTT. Residues: CASSFGRDRSPTGELFF.

The chain employs TRBV14 and TRBJ1-3; D gene unclear. V lost 0 bases and J 0 bases, leaving 9 bases between the germline ends. The CDR3 loop spans 16 amino acids. CDR1 is SGHDN and CDR2 is FVKESK in the germline V gene. The CDR3 here is CASSQELFASGNTIYF. CDR3 bases: TGTGCCAGCAGCCAAGAATTGTTCGCCTCTGGAAACACCATATATTTT. Looking up the rest from reference TRBV14 and TRBJ1-3 gives the full variable domain: EAGVTQFPSHSVIEKGQTVTLRCDPISGHDNLYWYRRVMGKEIKFLLHFVKESKQDESGMPNNRFLAERTGGTYSTLKVQPAELEDSGVYFCASSQELFASGNTIYFGEGSWLTVV.

The chain carries TRBV19 and TRBJ1-2; no firm D call. The CDR3 has 12 amino acids. V was clipped by 5 bases and J by 3 bases, with 7 bases between them. The germline gives CDR1 LNHDA, CDR2 SQIVND (reference sequence). In DNA, the CDR3 is TGTGCCAGTAGTGCCGCCGACTATGGCTACACCTTC. Its translation is CASSAADYGYTF. The full variable domain, its missing parts supplied by reference TRBV19 and TRBJ1-2, is DGGITQSPKYLFRKEGQNVTLSCEQNLNHDAMYWYRQDPGQGLRLIYYSQIVNDFQKGDIAEGYSVSREKKESFPLTVTSAQKNPTAFYLCASSAADYGYTFGSGTRLTVV.

The chain combines TRBV6-5 with TRBJ1-4; 7 bases agree with TRBD1. The V gene end was trimmed by 6 bases and the J gene end by 3 bases; junction bases not matched to a gene: 7. Per germline, CDR1 MNHEY and CDR2 SVGAGI. The CDR3 runs to 15 residues. The CDR3 sequence is CASRGRTGPNEKLFF. CDR3 DNA: TGTGCCAGCAGGGGGAGGACAGGACCTAATGAAAAACTGTTTTTT.

The rearrangement uses TRBV7-9 and TRBJ2-5; D perhaps matches TRBD1 (6 bases). The germline V gene encodes CDR1 SEHNR and CDR2 FQNEAQ (reference sequence). The CDR3 contains 15 residues. V lost 1 base to trimming and J lost 5 bases, with 14 bases between them. Here the CDR3 DNA reads TGTGCCAGCAGCTTAGGACTTACAGGGTCGGAGACCCAGTACTTC. Translation: CASSLGLTGSETQYF.

CDR3 coding DNA: TGTGCCATCAGTGAGTCCTTAGGGCTCCCAGGGAACACTGAAGCTTTCTTT. As protein: CAISESLGLPGNTEAFF. V is TRBV10-3 and J is TRBJ1-1; unclear D gene. Germline CDR1 ENHRY, CDR2 SYGVKD. This CDR3 contains 17 residues. Trimming took 0 bases from V and 1 from J, leaving 15 bases between them.

The chain couples TRBV27 to TRBJ2-7, with 7 bases matching TRBD1. The V segment lost 2 bases and the J segment 2 bases; nucleotides outside the gene matches: 6. The CDR3 is 15 amino acids. CDR1 MNHEY and CDR2 SMNVEV come from the germline V gene (reference sequence). CDR3 region: CASSLRQGSPYEQYF. The CDR3 nucleotides are TGTGCCAGCAGTTTAAGACAGGGAAGCCCCTACGAGCAGTACTTC.

In DNA, the CDR3 is TGTGCCAGCAGCCGGGGCCTGAACACTGAAGCTTTCTTT. Protein: CASSRGLNTEAFF. This sequence joins TRBV6-5 and TRBJ1-1, with a tentative D call TRBD1 (5 bases). Looked up from germline, CDR1 is MNHEY and CDR2 is SVGAGI. CDR3 length equals 13 residues. Trimming pared 6 bases from V and 0 bases from J, leaving 8 bases between.

J is TRBJ1-5 and V is TRBV10-3, with 11 positions matching TRBD1. This CDR3 is built from 18 residues. Germline CDR1 reads ENHRY; CDR2 reads SYGVKD. Trimming removed 4 bases from V and 4 bases from J; junction bases left unmatched: 12. The CDR3 sequence: CAISAGQGASGRNQPQHF. CDR3 sequence (DNA): TGTGCCATCAGTGCCGGACAGGGGGCATCGGGAAGGAATCAGCCCCAGCATTTT.

This clone was found once. This chain joins TRBV5-1 and TRBJ2-5; a weak D match, TRBD1 (5 bases). The better agreement between TRBJ2-7 and the DNA end casts doubt on the J call. The CDR3 runs to 15 residues. Germline assignment: CDR1 SGHRS and CDR2 YFSETQ. Here the CDR3 DNA reads TGCGCCAGCAGCGAGCAGGGAAAGGGAATATACGAGCAGTACTTC. Protein: CASSEQGKGIYEQYF.

The chain couples TRBV5-6 to TRBJ2-7; D gene uncertain. The CDR3 contains 14 residues. The V gene's germline CDR1 is SGHDT and CDR2 YYEEEE. Trimming stripped 2 bases from V and 2 bases from J, with 11 bases between. In nucleotides, the CDR3 is TGTGCCAGCAGCTTCGTGGCCAAAGCCTACGAGCAGTACTTC. Its protein product is CASSFVAKAYEQYF.